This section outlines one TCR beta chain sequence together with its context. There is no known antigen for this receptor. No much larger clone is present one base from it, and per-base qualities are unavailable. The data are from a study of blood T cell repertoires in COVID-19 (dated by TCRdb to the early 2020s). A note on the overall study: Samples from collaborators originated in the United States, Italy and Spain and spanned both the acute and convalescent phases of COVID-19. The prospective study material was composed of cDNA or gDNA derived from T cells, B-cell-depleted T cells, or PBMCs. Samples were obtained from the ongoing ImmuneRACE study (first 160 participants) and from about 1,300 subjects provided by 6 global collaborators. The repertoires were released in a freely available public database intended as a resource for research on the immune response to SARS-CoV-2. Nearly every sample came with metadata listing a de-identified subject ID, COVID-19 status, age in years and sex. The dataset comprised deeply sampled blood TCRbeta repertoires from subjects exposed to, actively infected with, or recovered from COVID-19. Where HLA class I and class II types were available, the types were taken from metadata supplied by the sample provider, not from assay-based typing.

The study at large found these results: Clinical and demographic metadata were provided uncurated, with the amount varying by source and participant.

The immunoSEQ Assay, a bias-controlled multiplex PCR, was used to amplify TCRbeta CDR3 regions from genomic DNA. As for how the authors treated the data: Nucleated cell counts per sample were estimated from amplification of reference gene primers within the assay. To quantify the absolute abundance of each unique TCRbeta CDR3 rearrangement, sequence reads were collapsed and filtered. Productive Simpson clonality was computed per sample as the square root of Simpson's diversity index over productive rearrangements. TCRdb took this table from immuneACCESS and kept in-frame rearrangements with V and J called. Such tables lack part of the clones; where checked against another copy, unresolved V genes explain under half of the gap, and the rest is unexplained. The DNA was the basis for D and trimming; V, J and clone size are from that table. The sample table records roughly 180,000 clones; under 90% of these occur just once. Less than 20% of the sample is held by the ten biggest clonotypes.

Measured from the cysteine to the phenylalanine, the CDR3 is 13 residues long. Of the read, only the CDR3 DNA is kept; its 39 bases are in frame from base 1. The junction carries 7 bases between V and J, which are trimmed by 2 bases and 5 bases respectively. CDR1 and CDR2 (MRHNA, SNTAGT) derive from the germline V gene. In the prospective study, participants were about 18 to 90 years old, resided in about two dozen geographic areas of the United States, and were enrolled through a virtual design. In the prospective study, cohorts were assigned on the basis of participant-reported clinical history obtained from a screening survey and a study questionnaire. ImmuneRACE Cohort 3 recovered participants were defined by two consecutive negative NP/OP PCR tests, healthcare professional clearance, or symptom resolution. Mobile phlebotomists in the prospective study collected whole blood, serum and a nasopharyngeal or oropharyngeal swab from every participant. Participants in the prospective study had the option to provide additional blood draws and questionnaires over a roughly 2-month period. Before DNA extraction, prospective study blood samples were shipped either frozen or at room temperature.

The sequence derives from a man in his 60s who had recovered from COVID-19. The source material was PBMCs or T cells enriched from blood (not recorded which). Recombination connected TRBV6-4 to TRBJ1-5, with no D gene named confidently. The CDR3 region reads CASSDGRDQPQHF. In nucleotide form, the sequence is TGTGCCAGCAGTGACGGGCGAGATCAGCCCCAGCATTTT.